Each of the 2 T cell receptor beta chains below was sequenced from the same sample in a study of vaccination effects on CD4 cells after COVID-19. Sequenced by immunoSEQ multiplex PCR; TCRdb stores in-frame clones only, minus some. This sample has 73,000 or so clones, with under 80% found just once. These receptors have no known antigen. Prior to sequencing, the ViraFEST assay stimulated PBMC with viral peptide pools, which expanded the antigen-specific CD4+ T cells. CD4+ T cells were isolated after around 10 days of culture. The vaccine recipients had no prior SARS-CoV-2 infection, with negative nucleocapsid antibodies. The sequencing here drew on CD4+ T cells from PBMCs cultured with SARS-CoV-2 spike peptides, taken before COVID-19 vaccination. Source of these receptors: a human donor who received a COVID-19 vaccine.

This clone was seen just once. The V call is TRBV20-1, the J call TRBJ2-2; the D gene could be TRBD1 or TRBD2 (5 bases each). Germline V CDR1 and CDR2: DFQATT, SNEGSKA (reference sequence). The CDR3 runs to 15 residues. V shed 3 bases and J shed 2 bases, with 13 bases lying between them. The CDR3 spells CSASQAGRNTGELFF. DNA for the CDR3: TGCAGTGCTAGTCAGGCAGGGAGAAACACCGGGGAGCTGTTTTTT.

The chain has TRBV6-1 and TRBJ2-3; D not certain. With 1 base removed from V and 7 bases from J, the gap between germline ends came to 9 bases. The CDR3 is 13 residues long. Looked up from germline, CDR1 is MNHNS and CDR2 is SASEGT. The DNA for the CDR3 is TGTGCCAGCAGTGAAGAGTTGCCCCATACGCAGTATTTT. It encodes CASSEELPHTQYF.